This TCR beta chain was identified in a study of blood T cell repertoires in COVID-19. Study summary: Spain, Italy and the United States supplied samples that represented acute and convalescent COVID-19. Sources were T cells, B-cell-depleted T cells, or PBMCs; the material itself was cDNA or gDNA.

Looked up from germline, CDR1 is SNHLY and CDR2 is FYNNEI. V was clipped by 6 bases and J by 1 base; unmatched bases: 3. CDR3 length: 15 residues. Original processing notes: Estimation of nucleated cell counts relied on the amplification of reference gene primers. Only in-frame clones appear in the TCRdb table, and some are missing; sequencing was by immunoSEQ multiplex PCR. That table gives V, J and clone size, and the DNA gave D and trimming. The data contain over 150,000 clones, approximately 84% of them singletons. The TCR originated in a man aged 70 or older with active or convalescent COVID-19. The sequencing input was peripheral blood. The genes are TRBV2 and TRBJ2-5; 12 nucleotides agree with TRBD1. The CDR3 loop reads CASRRDRGPQETQYF. The CDR3 DNA is TGTGCCAGCAGGAGGGACAGGGGGCCCCAAGAGACCCAGTACTTC.